This TCR beta chain comes out of a study of blood T cell repertoires in COVID-19. For the study at large: Sources were T cells, B-cell-depleted T cells, or PBMCs; the material itself was cDNA or gDNA.

Using immunoSEQ multiplex PCR, the repertoire was profiled, and TCRdb retains in-frame clones only, with some absent. Here the sample spans about 190,000 clones, more than 80% being singletons. V shed 4 bases and J 5 bases; nucleotides not matched to a gene: 13. This CDR3 has 16 residues. Germline CDR1 reads SGHVS; CDR2 reads FQNEAQ. Sample: peripheral blood. The receptor's source is a man aged 50 to 60 with acute or convalescent COVID-19. The chain employs TRBV7-8 and TRBJ2-7; 8 bases map to TRBD2. This chain's CDR3 is CASSSPNGRAFHEQYF. As DNA, the CDR3 is TGTGCCAGCAGCTCCCCTAACGGGAGGGCCTTCCACGAGCAGTACTTC.